Below, 14 T cell receptor beta chains from the same sample are listed, as sequenced in a study of shared clonotypes between healthy human individuals. Generated by immunoSEQ multiplex PCR, the TCRdb table keeps only in-frame clones and is missing some. The sample includes nearly 1,000,000 clones, about three quarters of them seen just once. The sample comprised memory CD4+ T cells sorted from blood. The subset here: CD45RA-negative fraction. All receptors come from a man between 18 and 29 years old in good health.

CDR3 sequence (DNA): TGTGCCAGCAGTTTAGGGCAGGGGATCGGAGGCTACACCTTC. Protein product: CASSLGQGIGGYTF. The chain carries TRBV27 and TRBJ1-2, with D possibly TRBD1 on 6 matching bases. Germline assignment: CDR1 MNHEY and CDR2 SMNVEV (reference sequence). The CDR3 spans 14 residues. The ends were cut back, 2 bases at V and 8 bases at J, with 15 bases in the middle.

This clone was found once. The chain couples TRBV7-2 to TRBJ2-2, with D hard to call. The germline gives CDR1 SGHTA, CDR2 FQGNSA. The CDR3 sequence is 12 residues long. Trimming removed 7 bases at V and 7 bases at J, with 10 bases between. The CDR3 nucleotides read TGTGCCAGCACCTTCTACCTCGGGGAGCTGTTTTTT. Translated: CASTFYLGELFF.

The gene calls are TRBV6-5 and TRBJ1-6, with D possibly matching TRBD1 (5 bases). The CDR3 is 14 amino acids. Trimming shortened V by 4 bases and J by 10 bases, and 14 bases separated the two germline ends. The V gene's germline CDR1 is MNHEY and CDR2 SVGAGI. The CDR3 DNA is TGTGCCAGCAGTTTCAACAGGCCGGGCTCACCCCTCCACTTT. Its protein is CASSFNRPGSPLHF.

This chain uses TRBV6-6 with TRBJ1-5; D remains unclear. The CDR3 covers 13 residues. With 8 bases removed from V and 1 base from J, the gap between germline ends came to 9 bases. Germline values: CDR1 MNHNY, CDR2 SVGAGI (reference sequence). CDR3 region: CASARASNQPQHF. CDR3 DNA: TGTGCCAGCGCCCGGGCGAGCAATCAGCCCCAGCATTTT.

The rearrangement uses TRBV5-1 and TRBJ1-5, with 9 bases lining up with TRBD1. Trimming at V came to 4 bases and at J to 3 bases, leaving 5 bases not matched to a gene. CDR3 size: 15 residues. Germline loops: CDR1 SGHRS, CDR2 YFSETQ. The chain's CDR3 is CASSMGDRDNQPQHF. The CDR3 bases are TGCGCCAGCAGCATGGGGGACAGGGACAATCAGCCCCAGCATTTT.

The V and J genes are TRBV5-4 and TRBJ2-5; 8 bases are a match to TRBD1. V was clipped by 0 bases and J by 1 base; unmatched bases: 2. Germline V gene data show CDR1 as SGHNT and CDR2 as YYREEE (reference sequence). The CDR3 contains 15 residues. The CDR3 here is CASSLGQGTQETQYF. The CDR3 DNA reads TGTGCCAGCAGCTTGGGACAGGGGACCCAAGAGACCCAGTACTTC.

The genes are TRBV28 and TRBJ1-6; D may be TRBD1 (5 bases). Looked up from germline, CDR1 is MDHEN and CDR2 is SYDVKM. The germline V and J ends were trimmed by 3 bases and 7 bases, with 16 bases remaining between them. The CDR3 spans 16 residues. The CDR3 sequence: CASSLLPGTLNSPLHF. The CDR3 DNA reads TGTGCCAGCAGTTTGCTGCCCGGGACCCTCAATTCACCCCTCCACTTT.

This chain links TRBV7-2 with TRBJ1-6, with 9 nucleotides matching TRBD1. The V and J ends lost 1 base and 6 bases, in that order; junction bases with no gene match: 4. Looked up from germline, CDR1 is SGHTA and CDR2 is FQGNSA. The CDR3 has 16 residues. The CDR3 here is CASSLGWGQGNSPLHF. In DNA form, the CDR3 reads TGTGCCAGCAGCTTAGGGTGGGGACAGGGTAATTCACCCCTCCACTTT. The full variable domain, rest sourced from reference TRBV7-2 and TRBJ1-6, is GAGVSQSPSNKVTEKGKDVELRCDPISGHTALYWYRQSLGQGLEFLIYFQGNSAPDKSGLPSDRFSAERTGGSVSTLTIQRTQQEDSAVYLCASSLGWGQGNSPLHFGNGTRLTVT.

About this clone itself: A read error may explain this, as a much larger clone is one base away. The chain links TRBV20-1 to TRBJ2-7, with D unclear. CDR1 and CDR2 from the germline V gene are DFQATT and SNEGSKA (reference sequence). Deletions cut 3 bases from V and 5 bases from J, with 5 bases between. The CDR3 sequence is 10 residues long. The CDR3 DNA is TGCAGTGCTAGCACGGACGAGCAGTACTTC. It is translated as CSASTDEQYF.

The gene calls are TRBV5-1 and TRBJ2-2; 9 positions match TRBD1. CDR1 is SGHRS, CDR2 YFSETQ, per germline. V gave up 6 bases and J gave up 6 bases; unmatched junction bases: 6. The CDR3 has 14 residues. CDR3 nucleotide sequence: TGCGCCAGCAACCGACAGGGGGATTCCGGGGAGCTGTTTTTT. Its protein is CASNRQGDSGELFF.

This chain links TRBV6-1 with TRBJ2-4; 7 nucleotides line up with TRBD1. The junction had 4 bases not matched to a gene; V was cut back by 5 bases and J by 0 bases. There are 15 residues in the CDR3. Germline V gives CDR1 MNHNS, CDR2 SASEGT. The CDR3 nucleotides are TGTGCCAGCAGTAGGGACAGTCTAGCCAAAAACATTCAGTACTTC. Its protein product is CASSRDSLAKNIQYF.

The CDR3 protein is CASSLGAKGAQPQYF. DNA for the CDR3: TGTGCCAGCAGCTTAGGGGCTAAGGGGGCCCAGCCCCAGTACTTC. This chain uses TRBV11-2 with TRBJ2-7; 7 bases fit TRBD1. Germline V gene sequence: CDR1 SGHAT, CDR2 FQNNGV. There are 15 residues in the CDR3. The trim removed 1 base at V and 10 bases at J, leaving 13 bases unmatched. The variable domain in full, completed from reference TRBV11-2 and TRBJ2-7, reads EAGVAQSPRYKIIEKRQSVAFWCNPISGHATLYWYQQILGQGPKLLIQFQNNGVVDDSQLPKDRFSAERLKGVDSTLKIQPAKLEDSAVYLCASSLGAKGAQPQYFGPGTRLTVT.

V usage is TRBV2 and J usage is TRBJ2-5; 7 bases fit TRBD2. Germline V gives CDR1 SNHLY, CDR2 FYNNEI. The CDR3 length is 15 residues. The V gene end was trimmed by 2 bases and the J gene end by 7 bases; junction bases not matched to a gene: 10. The CDR3 reads CASSESAISGGTQYF. The CDR3 DNA reads TGTGCCAGCAGTGAATCGGCTATCTCGGGGGGGACCCAGTACTTC.

The V and J genes are TRBV7-9 and TRBJ2-7, with 8 bases that match TRBD2. Per germline, CDR1 SEHNR and CDR2 FQNEAQ (reference sequence). This CDR3 has 15 residues. The V and J ends lost 0 bases and 2 bases, in that order; junction bases with no gene match: 3. The CDR3 region is CASSLAAGGPYEQYF. The CDR3 DNA is TGTGCCAGCAGCTTAGCCGCGGGGGGACCCTACGAGCAGTACTTC.